The T cell receptor (beta chain) under discussion was sequenced for a study of cytomegalovirus exposure and HLA in healthy donors (dated by TCRdb to the late 2010s). In terms of the full investigation: An earlier analysis of approximately 640 of the donors reported about 250 Gb of sequence data and some 120 million unique TCR beta sequences from about 179 million T cells. Every discovery cohort repertoire had been produced on one sequencing platform. Roughly 320 gigabases of sequencing data and around 85 million unique TCR sequences made up an early release that covered roughly 670 HLA-typed donors. In the later analysis, no new phenotypic data were used to find candidate immune exposures; instead, reliance was placed on TCR beta sequences and their occurrence across donors. Donor age, sex, ethnicity and CMV serostatus were compiled together with the repertoire data. An earlier analysis of approximately 630 of the donors applied high-throughput TCR beta sequencing to assess whether each TCR beta V gene segment acted as functional or pseudogenic. The T cell repertoires of around 670 subjects were profiled by immunosequencing and related to cytomegalovirus serostatus. Along with the approximately 700-subject first cohort, a separate validation cohort of over a hundred different subjects was used. Five DR-DQ haplotypes were handled as single units for association and clustering, since linkage in the cohort was strong. To predict cytomegalovirus infection status, the study brought together high-throughput TCR immunosequencing, statistical association of individual TCRs with disease status, and machine learning. A later genetic analysis used genome-wide SNP genotypes for about 60% of the 666 donors, treating that subset as a discovery cohort. The study aimed to test whether cataloging public T cell receptors could reveal signatures of past pathogen exposure. In a later analysis, previously published TCR beta repertoires from 666 donors were re-analyzed and high-resolution HLA genotyping was added so that TCR occurrence patterns could be studied. Both class I and class II loci were covered by HLA typing, at four-digit resolution. Among the roughly 380 genotyped donors, under 90% belonged to the genetic ancestry cluster associated with self-reported Caucasian donors. The number of typed donors differed by locus: 629-630 for A, B, C, DRB1 and DQB1; some 500 for DQA1; 606 for DPA1; and about 450 for DPB1. Across about 380 genotyped donors of the cohort, an average of roughly 250,000 unique TCR beta nucleotide sequences per donor were sequenced, and roughly a sixth of those sequences were non-productive.

The method was the immunoSEQ multiplex PCR assay. For the multiplex PCR, a mixture combining 60 forward primers for TCR Vbeta segments and 13 reverse primers for TCR Jbeta segments was used. Amplification of the CDR3 region of rearranged TCR beta genes was performed with a multiplex PCR assay on genomic DNA. Amplified TCR beta libraries were sequenced as 87-base-pair reads on the Illumina HiSeq System. On the study's bioinformatics: Across the roughly 700 repertoires, a later analysis counted 75 million to 90 million unique TCR beta chains, around 10 million of which were shared by at least two donors. A nearest-neighbor algorithm error-corrected the raw reads and collapsed the reads into unique sequences, merging closely related sequences to remove PCR and sequencing errors. CDR3 sequences were aligned to IMGT reference sequences to assign V, D and J gene segments. For a sequence to be retained, at least a six-nucleotide match to both a V gene segment and a J gene segment was required. Rearrangements were called productive when the CDR3 lacked stop codons and stayed in frame with V and J; all others were non-productive. Following IMGT convention, CDR3 was defined as the stretch from the second conserved V-encoded cysteine to the conserved J-encoded phenylalanine. The earlier analysis of about 500 of the donors excluded sequences that lacked an unambiguous match to a single V gene segment. An earlier analysis of a few hundred of the donors called V segments functional above 56.7% productive rearrangements and segregating when the between-donor standard deviation exceeded 5%. A statistical classification framework was built for diagnosing cytomegalovirus status from the catalog of TCR beta chain sequences. In a later analysis, V and J genes were assigned by comparing TCR nucleotide sequences against IMGT/GENE-DB human TR gene sequences. In a later analysis, CDR3 sequences and most-parsimonious VDJ recombination scenarios were assigned using the TCRdist pipeline. In a later analysis, each TCR beta chain was defined by its CDR3 amino acid sequence together with its V-gene family, and reads without a unique V-gene family were excluded. A later analysis removed 592 highly shared, low-generation-probability nucleotide sequences to deal with suspected cross-contamination and a sequencing artifact. A later analysis calculated a clonal expansion index for each public chain from normalized within-repertoire ranks of inferred template counts. In a later analysis, generation probabilities were computed with a VDJ recombination model fitted to out-of-frame rearrangements, and the resulting probabilities were checked against IGoR. In a later analysis, hypergeometric tests were used to score TCR-TCR, TCR-HLA and TCR-CMV co-occurrence, with a repertoire-size bias correction applied to TCR pairs. A later analysis estimated false discovery rates by permuting HLA or CMV assignments 20 times. In a later analysis, co-occurring TCRs were grouped with DBSCAN, and TCRdist sequence similarity was added when clustering was performed within HLA-allele-positive subsets. For co-occurrence clustering, repertoires with fewer than 30,000 or more than 120,000 public chains were excluded, along with five or six repertoires with anomalous nucleotide sharing. TCRdb retrieved this table from immuneACCESS and kept in-frame rearrangements only. Not all clones are present; in checked studies, unresolved V genes account for under half, and no reason is known for the remainder. From that table come the V and J calls and clone size; the DNA was used to work out D and trimming. This sample comprises about 200,000 clones, approximately 88% of them detected only once. The ten top clones hold approximately 0.71% of the sample.

In the case of this clone: Its antigen remains unidentified. Per-base qualities were not stored, and no clone one base away is much larger.

Beyond this particular receptor, the publication reports: In vitro tests confirmed that a few of the cytomegalovirus-associated TCR beta chains recognize cytomegalovirus antigens. At a false discovery rate of 0.05, a later analysis linked fewer than 20,000 TCR beta sequences to specific HLA alleles. The 87-base-pair reads could not distinguish some IMGT-functional V segments, including TRBV6-2 and TRBV6-3, so those segments were excluded. CMV serostatus was the only immune exposure information available for the cohort. Presence/absence analyses assumed roughly uniform sequencing depth across donors, an assumption that may not hold. In an earlier analysis of about 550 of the donors, most TCR beta V segments were observed in productive rearrangements about 87% or about 30% of the time, broadly matching IMGT annotations. Cytomegalovirus status was reported to be diagnosed by the classifier with high specificity and sensitivity in both the original and validation cohorts. A further reported finding was that TCR beta sequences accurately predicted the HLA-A and HLA-B alleles for most subjects in the first cohort. According to the authors, the approach could potentially be generalized to other disease states and immunological phenotypes. Correlated functional status among segregating V segments might reflect linkage disequilibrium, but an unknown experimental factor could not be ruled out. An association between a missense DCLRE1C variant and V-gene and J-gene trimming of TCR beta chains was found in a later genetic analysis and replicated in an independent cohort. A group of highly shared sequence variants was considered likely to be a technical artifact of the sequencing pipeline. In a later analysis, HLA-associated TCR beta chains were found to be more clonally expanded and to have lower generation probabilities than equally common non-associated chains. HLA typing was unavailable for some donors at each locus, so association tests used only the typed subset. A later analysis reported that several top co-occurrence clusters appeared linked to parvovirus B19, influenza, CMV and Epstein-Barr virus. In the study, roughly 160 TCR beta chains were listed as associated with cytomegalovirus. Because counts were too low, fewer than 20 rarely observed V segments, including chromosome 9 orphons, were excluded from the earlier analysis of fewer than 650 of the donors. While some public TCRs were present in many individuals, most TCR sequences turned up only very rarely across donors. Assigning TCR associations to individual alleles was difficult when HLA alleles, especially DR and DQ, strongly co-occurred. According to a later genetic analysis, donors in an Asian-associated ancestry cluster had fewer N-insertions in productive TCRs than the roughly 700-donor mean. In a later analysis, TCR association rates were found to vary across HLA loci, with the most associated TCRs seen for DRB1 alleles and the fewest for HLA-C alleles. This cohort had only TCR beta chains sequenced, and the lack of alpha or paired-chain data limited which features could be detected. According to a later analysis, most CMV-associated TCR beta chains appeared to be HLA-restricted, and the HLA associations seemed to be driven largely by CMV exposure.

The cohort consisted of 666 healthy bone marrow donors. All cohort members were sampled while nominally healthy, although unrecorded immune exposures were likely present. The donor was CMV seronegative and was included in the group of several hundred seronegative cohort members. A peripheral blood sample was collected from each donor, and TCR beta sequencing was performed on peripheral blood mononuclear cells. Genomic DNA was extracted from the blood cell samples with the Qiagen DNeasy Blood Extraction Kit. CDR1 and CDR2 (SGHVS, FNYEAQ) derive from the germline V gene. V ends up 5 bases short and J 5 bases short, with an unmatched junction base count of 10. Including cysteine and phenylalanine, the CDR3 has 15 amino acids. The DNA shown is the 45-base CDR3, in frame from base 1.

This receptor was identified in a boy between 2 and 10 years old in good health and CMV-seronegative. The chain links TRBV7-6 with TRBJ1-1, with 8 bases in between that match TRBD1. The sequenced material came from PBMCs. For the CDR3, the sequence is CASSLFRGDRTEAFF. The nucleotides are TGTGCCAGCAGCCTATTCCGGGGGGACAGGACTGAAGCTTTCTTT.